Listed below are T cell receptor beta chains from one sample, sequenced in a study of low-dose radiotherapy and immunotherapy resistance in tumors. TCRdb analysed the reads with MiXCR anew, one entry per CDR3 protein. The table has about 82,000 distinct CDR3 sequences, approximately 19% seen once; the top ten hold under 7.5%. The source material was PBMCs, sampled before treatment. The receptors were sampled from a male donor with prostate cancer. Each CDR3 is given without its conserved first and last residue.

v_call cdr3_aa
TRBV7-6 ASSLAVVQGSGANVLT
TRBV7-2 ASSPRTGGGKNIQY
TRBV12-3/TRBV12-4 ASSLGTFMNTEAF
TRBV3-1 ASARDSNTEAF
TRBV20-1 SARVGESTDTQY
TRBV7-3 ASSSTGLAGGLSETQY
TRBV3-1 ASSQRGGPSYEQY
TRBV30 AWSVGGSTYEQY
TRBV27 ASSLSGRPGYSDTQY
TRBV6-2/TRBV6-3 ASSYWGEQY
TRBV5-6 ASSQGGNTGELF
TRBV5-1 ASSLSGPAGTDTQY
TRBV7-3 ASSLAGSYNEQF
TRBV5-6 ASSYQGPYEQY
TRBV20-1 SAREHGQVAYEQY
TRBV4-2 ASSHARPGQETQY
TRBV24-1 ATSDSDAASSGNTIY
TRBV14 ASSQDLYTEAF
TRBV5-1 ASSFQEWVNEQF
TRBV6-1 ASVGRGGGQYNEQF
TRBV7-6 ASSLGSDNYGYT
TRBV6-1 ASSEAGDRGDEQY
TRBV7-9 ASSIQSGSGVNEQF
TRBV15 ATSRESGDTQY
TRBV5-1 ASSSMTPTLGQGPHEQY
TRBV7-2 ASSPGGGSYGYT
TRBV27 ASSFIQGSTEAF
TRBV2 ASSELARWETQY
TRBV5-6 ASGPQGGKETQY